Following are 19 T cell receptor beta chains from one sample sequenced in a study of beta chain features in type 1 diabetes. Isolated RNA was reverse transcribed in full, so expressed TCRB transcripts were sequenced. Sequenced by immunoSEQ multiplex PCR; TCRdb stores in-frame clones only, minus some. The table shows about 450,000 clones, with about an eighth occurring only once. Sequencing used naive CD4+ T cells from blood. These receptors were collected from a woman between 18 and 29 years old in good health.

This clone has a handful of counts. The chain couples TRBV5-4 to TRBJ1-2; 7 positions agree with TRBD1. J gave up 0 bases and V 0 bases, and 5 bases lay outside the gene matches. CDR1 and CDR2 (germline): SGHNT, YYREEE (reference sequence). The CDR3 has 16 residues. The CDR3 sequence is CASSLALGTANYGYTF. The CDR3, as DNA: TGTGCCAGCAGCTTGGCCCTAGGGACAGCTAACTATGGCTACACCTTC.

This clone was observed a few times. The sample contains more than one DNA sequence encoding this CDR3. This chain joins TRBV5-1 and TRBJ2-5; 8 positions agree with TRBD2. The germline gives CDR1 SGHRS, CDR2 YFSETQ. The CDR3 is 13 amino acids. J gave up 4 bases and V 1 base, and 0 bases lay outside the gene matches. CDR3 in amino acids: CASSLSGGETQYF. The CDR3 DNA follows: TGCGCCAGCAGCTTGAGCGGGGGAGAGACCCAGTACTTC.

The J gene is TRBJ2-3, the V gene TRBV7-9; TRBD2 matches at 13 bases. Germline V gene data show CDR1 as SEHNR and CDR2 as FQNEAQ (reference sequence). The CDR3 has 16 amino acids. The ends lost 4 bases at V and 6 bases at J; junction bases unmatched: 7. The CDR3 region is CASSSGLAGVADTQYF. The CDR3 nucleotides are TGTGCCAGCAGCTCAGGACTAGCGGGGGTTGCGGATACGCAGTATTTT.

This clone was counted a few times. The chain combines TRBV4-2 with TRBJ2-5, with 7 nucleotides matching TRBD2. The germline CDR1 and CDR2 sequences are LGHNA and YNFKEQ. The CDR3 contains 15 residues. Losses at the gene ends were 0 bases for V and 3 bases for J; bases not matched to a gene: 4. The CDR3 sequence is CASSQDSAGKETQYF. The CDR3 DNA sequence: TGTGCCAGCAGCCAAGATTCAGCGGGGAAAGAGACCCAGTACTTC.

The chain couples TRBV7-2 to TRBJ2-5; D uncertain. Germline V CDR1 and CDR2: SGHTA, FQGNSA. The CDR3 has 13 residues. Trimming left V 5 bases short and J 1 base short, with 8 bases between. CDR3 nucleotides: TGTGCCAGCAGCGTGCCGGTCCAAGAGACCCAGTACTTC. Translation: CASSVPVQETQYF.

This clone was seen only a few times. The rearrangement links TRBV30 to TRBJ2-6; no definite D call. Per germline, CDR1 GTSNPN and CDR2 SVGIG (reference sequence). The germline V and J ends were trimmed by 4 bases and 2 bases, with 6 bases remaining between them. CDR3 length: 13 amino acids. The CDR3 nucleotides read TGTGCCTGGATCTGGGCTGGGGCCAACGTCCTGACTTTC. Its translation: CAWIWAGANVLTF. The full variable domain, its missing parts supplied by reference TRBV30 and TRBJ2-6, is SQTIHQWPATLVQPVGSPLSLECTVEGTSNPNLYWYRQAAGRGLQLLFYSVGIGQISSEVPQNLSASRPQDRQFILSSKKLLLSDSGFYLCAWIWAGANVLTFGAGSRLTVL.

The V gene is TRBV7-3, the J gene TRBJ2-1, with D maybe TRBD2 (5 bases). CDR3 length equals 15 residues. The V and J ends lost 2 bases and 0 bases respectively, with 8 bases between them. CDR1 and CDR2 (germline): SGHTA, FQGTGA. CDR3 coding DNA: TGTGCCAGCAGCTTACGACGGGACTCCTACAATGAGCAGTTCTTC. Residues: CASSLRRDSYNEQFF. The full variable domain, its missing parts supplied by reference TRBV7-3 and TRBJ2-1, is GAGVSQTPSNKVTEKGKYVELRCDPISGHTALYWYRQSLGQGPEFLIYFQGTGAADDSGLPNDRFFAVRPEGSVSTLKIQRTERGDSAVYLCASSLRRDSYNEQFFGPGTRLTVL.

In the case of this clone: Other DNA sequences in this sample translate to the same CDR3. This rearrangement joins TRBV7-2 to TRBJ2-5; no clear D gene. The ends were cut back, 3 bases at V and 2 bases at J, with 7 bases in the middle. The CDR3 covers 13 residues. Germline loops: CDR1 SGHTA, CDR2 FQGNSA. The CDR3 region is CASSLSRQETQYF. The CDR3, as DNA: TGTGCCAGCAGCTTGAGTAGACAAGAGACCCAGTACTTC. The entire variable domain, with the rest obtained from reference TRBV7-2 and TRBJ2-5, is as follows: GAGVSQSPSNKVTEKGKDVELRCDPISGHTALYWYRQSLGQGLEFLIYFQGNSAPDKSGLPSDRFSAERTGGSVSTLTIQRTQQEDSAVYLCASSLSRQETQYFGPGTRLLVL.

The chain links TRBV15 to TRBJ2-2; no firm D call. This CDR3 spans 14 amino acids. The germline CDR1 and CDR2 sequences are LNHNV and YYDKDF (reference sequence). V was cut by 1 base and J by 2 bases, with 5 bases left in between. The CDR3, as DNA: TGTGCCACCAGCAGAGCTCATAACACCGGGGAGCTGTTTTTT. This encodes CATSRAHNTGELFF.

V usage is TRBV14 and J usage is TRBJ1-2; 9 nucleotides match TRBD1. Germline V gene lookup returns CDR1 SGHDN and CDR2 FVKESK. The trim removed 1 base at V and 6 bases at J, leaving 12 bases unmatched. This CDR3 region has 17 residues. The CDR3 coding sequence is TGTGCCAGCAGCCAAGTTTCCCTCCGGGACAGGGCGGATGGCTACACCTTC. The encoded protein is CASSQVSLRDRADGYTF.

This clone was seen more than once but under ten times. J is TRBJ2-3 and V is TRBV18, with a weak D call TRBD2 (6 bases). Between the trimmed V and J ends, which lost 3 bases and 0 bases, there was a span of 10 bases. This CDR3 is built from 15 residues. The V gene's germline CDR1 is KGHSH and CDR2 LQKENI. The CDR3 loop reads CASSPEGLSTDTQYF. CDR3 DNA sequence: TGTGCCAGCTCACCTGAGGGACTGAGCACAGATACGCAGTATTTT. Using reference TRBV18 and TRBJ2-3 for the parts outside the CDR3, the full variable domain is NAGVMQNPRHLVRRRGQEARLRCSPMKGHSHVYWYRQLPEEGLKFMVYLQKENIIDESGMPKERFSAEFPKEGPSILRIQQVVRGDSAAYFCASSPEGLSTDTQYFGPGTRLTVL.

This clone was seen a handful of times. The J gene is TRBJ2-3, the V gene TRBV4-2; 12 bases line up with TRBD2. This CDR3 is 17 amino acids long. The germline CDR1 and CDR2 sequences are LGHNA and YNFKEQ. J was trimmed by 4 bases and V by 1 base; bases with no gene match: 6. The CDR3: CASSQVPLAGGPDTQYF. For the CDR3, the DNA is TGTGCCAGCAGCCAAGTCCCCCTAGCGGGGGGGCCAGATACGCAGTATTTT.

This chain joins TRBV7-2 and TRBJ2-7; weak D call: TRBD2 (6 bases). Germline-derived CDR1 and CDR2 are SGHTA and FQGNSA. Trimming removed 0 bases from V and 3 bases from J, with 12 bases in between. The CDR3 sequence is 15 residues long. The CDR3 DNA reads as TGTGCCAGCAGCTTAGCGCAGGGAGGTTACTACGAGCAGTACTTC. Residues: CASSLAQGGYYEQYF.

This clone was observed a handful of times. The chain carries TRBV9 and TRBJ2-5; TRBD1 agrees at 8 bases. Trimming removed 2 bases from V and 5 bases from J; junction bases left unmatched: 8. There are 15 residues in the CDR3. Germline V CDR1 and CDR2: SGDLS, YYNGEE. CDR3 DNA: TGTGCCAGCAGCGTGGAGGACAGGGCGCACGAGACCCAGTACTTC. Amino acid sequence: CASSVEDRAHETQYF. Combining the CDR3 with reference TRBV9 and TRBJ2-5 gives the whole variable domain DSGVTQTPKHLITATGQRVTLRCSPRSGDLSVYWYQQSLDQGLQFLIQYYNGEERAKGNILERFSAQQFPDLHSELNLSSLELGDSALYFCASSVEDRAHETQYFGPGTRLLVL.

This clone has more than one count but fewer than ten. The chain joins TRBV5-4 to TRBJ1-1; D is possibly TRBD1 (5 bases). Trimming removed 0 bases at V and 4 bases at J, with 7 bases between. Germline CDR1 is SGHNT and CDR2 is YYREEE (reference sequence). The CDR3 covers 13 residues. This chain's CDR3 is CASSLGGGTEAFF. The CDR3 DNA follows: TGTGCCAGCAGCTTGGGGGGCGGCACTGAAGCTTTCTTT.

This clone came up a few times. The rearrangement uses TRBV5-1 and TRBJ2-1; TRBD2 matches 11 bases. After removal of 5 bases from V and 8 bases from J, the junction contained 12 bases not matched to a gene. The CDR3 sequence is 16 residues long. Per germline, CDR1 SGHRS and CDR2 YFSETQ. The CDR3 nucleotides are TGCGCCAGCAGTTCTGAACTAGCGGGAGTGGTGTATGAGCAGTTCTTC. Translation gives CASSSELAGVVYEQFF.

This clone was seen a few times. The chain couples TRBV12-5 to TRBJ1-1; tentatively, D is TRBD1 (5 bases). The germline gives CDR1 LGHNT, CDR2 FRNRAP. The CDR3 has 17 residues. The V and J ends lost 3 bases and 1 base respectively, with 18 bases between them. The DNA for the CDR3 is TGTGCTAGTGGTTTATATACCTGGGGCGGAACGAACACTGAAGCTTTCTTT. This gives the protein CASGLYTWGGTNTEAFF.

This clone was counted only a few times. CDR3: CASSQGRTSEADTQYF. CDR3 coding DNA: TGTGCCAGCAGCCAAGGACGGACTAGCGAGGCAGATACGCAGTATTTT. This sequence joins TRBV4-2 and TRBJ2-3; 9 bases fit TRBD2. Germline CDR1 and CDR2: LGHNA and YNFKEQ. The CDR3 is 16 amino acids. The V and J ends lost 1 base and 4 bases, in that order; junction bases with no gene match: 6.

This chain links TRBV5-1 with TRBJ1-1; TRBD1 aligns across 9 bases. J was trimmed by 3 bases and V by 3 bases; bases with no gene match: 3. This CDR3 has 14 amino acids. Germline V CDR1 and CDR2: SGHRS, YFSETQ. The CDR3 sequence is CASSSRTGDTEAFF. Written as DNA, the CDR3 is TGCGCCAGCAGCTCGAGGACAGGGGACACTGAAGCTTTCTTT.